This TCR beta chain was sequenced for a study of blood T cell repertoires in COVID-19. Followed longitudinally, the Seattle patients had been enrolled during active infection. Deletions cut 2 bases from V and 6 bases from J, with 9 bases between. Germline-derived CDR1 and CDR2 are SGHNT and YYREEE (reference sequence). CDR3 size: 12 residues. In the original processing: The authors estimated nucleated cell counts from reference gene primer amplification. Only in-frame clones appear in the TCRdb table, and some are missing; sequencing was by immunoSEQ multiplex PCR. That table is the source of V, J and clone size, and D and trimming were worked out from the DNA. The sample lists roughly 120,000 clones, around nine tenths occurring once.

The material sequenced was peripheral blood. This chain connects TRBV5-4 to TRBJ2-7, with D perhaps TRBD2 (6 bases). The receptor comes from a man aged 45-65 years with COVID-19, enrolled during active disease. This chain's CDR3 is CASSFDGGEQYF. Here the CDR3 DNA reads TGTGCCAGCAGCTTTGACGGGGGCGAGCAGTACTTC.